These T cell receptor beta chains were read from a single sample in a study of T cell responses to AZD1222 COVID-19 vaccine. Libraries were prepared by immunoSEQ multiplex PCR; TCRdb keeps only in-frame clonotypes and omits some of them. The profile shows approximately 160,000 clones, 88% of them singletons. The sequences come from peripheral blood, collected on day 0 of AZD1222 vaccination. These receptors all stem from an adult in good health. Each CDR3 is given with its conserved first and last residue. The D gene is left open where the match is weak. Some rows have no size entry. The others give once, few or many, or a class for an expanded clone.

j_call clone_size d_call v_call cdr3_length cdr3_nt cdr3_aa
TRBJ2-1 . TRBD1 TRBV7-9 13 TGTGCCAGCAGCCCCCGACAGGGGAATGAGCAGTTCTTC CASSPRQGNEQFF
TRBJ2-7 . . TRBV6-2/TRBV6-3 12 TGTGCCAGCAGTTACAGCTCCTACGAGCAGTACTTC CASSYSSYEQYF
TRBJ2-1 . . TRBV5-1 17 TGCGCCAGCAGCTTGGTAGGTGGCGGAAGCTCCTACAATGAGCAGTTCTTC CASSLVGGGSSYNEQFF
TRBJ1-5 once . TRBV14 13 TGTGCCAGCAGCCAAGATGAAGGTCAGCCCCAGCATTTT CASSQDEGQPQHF
TRBJ2-1 . . TRBV23-1 17 TGCGCCAGCAGTCCCCTTTGGGACCCCAGCTCCTACAATGAGCAGTTCTTC CASSPLWDPSSYNEQFF
TRBJ1-5 . . TRBV7-8 14 TGTGCCAGCGGGCTCACTTCTTCGGGGCAGCCCCAGCATTTT CASGLTSSGQPQHF
TRBJ2-3 . . TRBV20-1 11 TGCAGTGCTCAGAGGGTAGATACGCAGTATTTT CSAQRVDTQYF
TRBJ2-1 . . TRBV7-8 14 TGTGCCAGCAGCTTAGTGGTCGGTGGCGATGAGCAGTTCTTC CASSLVVGGDEQFF
TRBJ2-7 . . TRBV5-4 13 TGTGCCAGCAGTCTGTCGAGCTCCTACGAGCAGTACTTC CASSLSSSYEQYF
TRBJ2-7 . . TRBV2 14 TGTGCCAGCAGTGGCAAGGTTGCTTCCTACGAGCAGTACTTC CASSGKVASYEQYF
TRBJ2-7 . . TRBV6-8 16 TGTGCCAGCAGTTACTCGACGGACCCCAGCTCCTACGAGCAGTACTTC CASSYSTDPSSYEQYF
TRBJ2-7 . TRBD2 TRBV10-3 15 TGTGCCATCAGTGAGTCACTAGCGGACCCTACGAGACAGTACTTC CAISESLADPTRQYF
TRBJ2-3 . . TRBV7-8 13 TGTGCCAGCAGCCCCAGCGCCGGGCGAGGGCAGTATTTT CASSPSAGRGQYF
TRBJ1-2 . . TRBV25-1 12 TGTGCCAGCAGTGAATGGAGGGAAGGCTACACCTTC CASSEWREGYTF
TRBJ1-3 once . TRBV30 14 TGTGCCTGGAGTCAGGGGAACTCTGGAAACACCATATATTTT CAWSQGNSGNTIYF
TRBJ2-6 . . TRBV9 17 TGTGCCAGCAGCGTAAGTTCTGGAAACTCTGGGGCCAACGTCCTGACTTTC CASSVSSGNSGANVLTF
TRBJ1-2 . TRBD1 TRBV12-3/TRBV12-4 13 TGTGCCAGCGGGGACAGCGCTAACTATGGCTACACCTTC CASGDSANYGYTF
TRBJ1-2 . TRBD1 TRBV30 16 TGTGCCTGGAGTATAAGTAGCGGATCCGACAGGGAGGGCTACACCTTC CAWSISSGSDREGYTF
TRBJ2-7 . . TRBV2 12 TGTGCCAGCAGCTTAGGACAGTGGGAGCAGTACTTC CASSLGQWEQYF
TRBJ2-2 . . TRBV24-1 14 TGTGCCACCAATAGCGGAGGGATTACCGGGGAGCTGTTTTTT CATNSGGITGELFF
TRBJ1-5 few . TRBV6-2/TRBV6-3 14 TGTGCCAGCAGTCTCCCGGACAGTCAGTCGGCCCAGCATTTT CASSLPDSQSAQHF
TRBJ1-1 . . TRBV25-1 11 TGTGCCAGCAGAATGGGCACTGAAGCTTTCTTT CASRMGTEAFF
TRBJ2-7 . . TRBV5-6 17 TGTGCCAGCAGCTTGAGCCAGGGGTACGGGGGCAACTACGAGCAGTACTTC CASSLSQGYGGNYEQYF
TRBJ2-1 . . TRBV4-2 15 TGTGCCAGCAGCCAATCGGACGGGAGAGGAAATGAGCAGTTCTTC CASSQSDGRGNEQFF
TRBJ2-3 . . TRBV7-2 14 TGTGCCAGCAGCACGAATTCCGGGGCAGATACGCAGTATTTT CASSTNSGADTQYF
TRBJ2-7 . TRBD1 TRBV28 15 TGTGCCAGCAGCCCAGGGGGCTCCTCCTCCTACGAGCAGTACTTC CASSPGGSSSYEQYF
TRBJ1-6 . . TRBV7-9 16 TGTGCCAGCAGCTTAGCGGGACAAGGGTATAATTCACCCCTCCACTTT CASSLAGQGYNSPLHF
TRBJ2-4 . . TRBV11-3 14 TGTGCCAGCAGCTTAGATGTGGGAAAAGACATTCAGTACTTC CASSLDVGKDIQYF
TRBJ2-3 . . TRBV27 16 TGTGCCAGCAGCGTACAGACTAGTTCTTGGACAGATACGCAGTATTTT CASSVQTSSWTDTQYF
TRBJ1-1 . . TRBV6-5 13 TGTGCCAGCAGAACAGGGTCGAACACTGAAGCTTTCTTT CASRTGSNTEAFF
TRBJ2-3 . . TRBV9 15 TGTGCCAGCAGCGTACAGGGACACTACACAGATACGCAGTATTTT CASSVQGHYTDTQYF
TRBJ2-2 medium-sized . TRBV6-4 13 TGTGCCAGCAGTGAGGACTACACCGGGGAGCTGTTTTTT CASSEDYTGELFF
TRBJ2-3 few TRBD2 TRBV2 15 TGTGCCAGCAGTGATAGTGGGAGGGGCACAGATACGCAGTATTTT CASSDSGRGTDTQYF
TRBJ1-1 . . TRBV30 14 TGTGCCTGGAGACTAGGGGGGGTTAACACTGAAGCTTTCTTT CAWRLGGVNTEAFF
TRBJ2-1 . TRBD2 TRBV6-5 14 TGTGCCAGCAGGACTAGCGGGCCTTACAATGAGCAGTTCTTC CASRTSGPYNEQFF
TRBJ1-2 . . TRBV5-4 12 TGTGCCAGCAGCTTGGACGGATATGGCTACACCTTC CASSLDGYGYTF
TRBJ1-1 . TRBD1 TRBV28 14 TGTGCCAGCAGGGGGGGACAGGGTAACACTGAAGCTTTCTTT CASRGGQGNTEAFF
TRBJ2-7 . TRBD1 TRBV4-3 14 TGCGCCAGCAGCCTGGGACAGGGCCGTTACGAGCAGTACTTC CASSLGQGRYEQYF
TRBJ1-5 . . TRBV28 12 TGTGCCACCATCCTCCCAGGACAGCCCCAGCATTTT CATILPGQPQHF
TRBJ2-7 . TRBD2 TRBV7-8 17 TGTGCCAGCAGCTTAGGCCGGACTAGCGGGCCTACCTACGAGCAGTACTTC CASSLGRTSGPTYEQYF
TRBJ2-5 . . TRBV19 13 TGTGCCAGTAGCCCTCTAGGATCGGAGACCCAGTACTTC CASSPLGSETQYF
TRBJ1-2 . TRBD1 TRBV25-1 14 TGTGCCAGCAGTGAATGGGGACAGGGGTATGGCTACACCTTC CASSEWGQGYGYTF
TRBJ1-5 once . TRBV7-2 15 TGTGCCAGCGCCCTTAGAACAGGACGCAATCAGCCCCAGCATTTT CASALRTGRNQPQHF
TRBJ1-2 . . TRBV5-1 15 TGCGCCAGCAGCTTGGCCCAGGGACTTAACTATGGCTACACCTTC CASSLAQGLNYGYTF
TRBJ2-7 . . TRBV7-9 14 TGTGCCAGCAGCCACACTCAGAGCTCCTACGAGCAGTACTTC CASSHTQSSYEQYF
TRBJ1-2 . TRBD1 TRBV5-4 17 TGTGCCAGCAGCTTGGTGGGCAGGGGGGGAACCGGCTATGGCTACACCTTC CASSLVGRGGTGYGYTF
TRBJ2-6 . . TRBV11-2 18 TGTGCCAGCAGCTTAAGATTGGATGCGTGGTCCGGGGCCAACGTCCTGACTTTC CASSLRLDAWSGANVLTF
TRBJ2-7 . . TRBV20-1 11 TGCAGTGCTAAAAACCTCTACGAGCAGTACTTC CSAKNLYEQYF
TRBJ1-3 . . TRBV29-1 12 TGCAGCGTTGAAGATACTGGAAACACCATATATTTT CSVEDTGNTIYF
TRBJ2-1 . . TRBV14 15 TGTGCCAGCAGCCCTACCGGGACCCTTCGTTCGGAGCAGTTCTTC CASSPTGTLRSEQFF
TRBJ2-4 . . TRBV27 14 TGTGCCAGTTCCCCCACGGGGGTAGTAGGCATTCAGTACTTC CASSPTGVVGIQYF
TRBJ2-1 . TRBD2 TRBV9 15 TGTGCCAGCAGCGTAGAACCAGCGGGAGGCTTTGAGCAGTTCTTC CASSVEPAGGFEQFF
TRBJ1-6 . TRBD1 TRBV3-1/TRBV3-2 16 TGTGCCAGCAGCCAACACCTTGGACAGGGGAGCTCACCCCTCCACTTT CASSQHLGQGSSPLHF
TRBJ1-5 few TRBD1 TRBV7-9 13 TGTGCCAGCAGCTCGACAGGGGATCAGCCCCAGCATTTT CASSSTGDQPQHF
TRBJ1-2 . . TRBV27 13 TGTGCCAGCAGTCCCAGTGGGGTGGGGGGCTACACCTTC CASSPSGVGGYTF
TRBJ2-2 once TRBD1 TRBV6-2/TRBV6-3 15 TGTGCCAGCAGTTACTCAACAGGGGCCACCGGGGAGCTGTTTTTT CASSYSTGATGELFF
TRBJ1-3 . . TRBV11-3 14 TGTGCCAGCAGCTATGGACTGACTGGAAACACCATATATTTT CASSYGLTGNTIYF
TRBJ1-5 . . TRBV19 13 TGTGCCAGTAGTATTTCGGGGAATCAGCCCCAGCATTTT CASSISGNQPQHF
TRBJ2-1 . . TRBV19 15 TGTGCCAGTAGTGCCGGGACCGTGTCCTACAATGAGCAGTTCTTC CASSAGTVSYNEQFF
TRBJ2-3 . . TRBV9 16 TGTGCCAGCAGCGTAGACTTGGGCCTAGGTACAGATACGCAGTATTTT CASSVDLGLGTDTQYF